This TCR beta chain was identified during a study of T cell clones after liver transplantation (dated by TCRdb to the late 2010s). For context, the study as a whole: The samples were obtained from ITN030ST, a randomized trial that attempted immunosuppression withdrawal within 2 years after liver transplantation. Donor-reactive T cell clones were identified by TCRbeta sequencing following a pre-transplant mixed lymphocyte reaction and were subsequently tracked in post-transplant blood. Third party-reactive TCRbeta sequences were also identified from pre-transplant MLRs to serve as an antigen-independent comparator for donor-reactive sequences. Three of the eight recipients were HCV-positive; the others were transplanted for non-autoimmune, non-viral indications. Until randomization at 12-24 months post-transplant, subjects were given standard immunosuppression, with no induction therapy. Tolerance was defined as complete withdrawal of immunosuppression for at least one year without a rise in liver enzymes beyond twice the upper limit of normal. Blood samples were collected pre-transplant, pre-randomization before withdrawal, and post-randomization after either complete withdrawal or failed withdrawal. A cohort of 8 liver transplant recipients was studied, of whom 3 were classified as tolerant and 5 as non-tolerant.

High-throughput TCRbeta CDR3 sequencing of frozen genomic DNA was performed by immunoSEQ, with PCR amplification, mapping, bias correction and internal controls included. The original pipeline was this. Productive rearrangements were kept, and unique TCRbeta sequences were defined by CDR3 nucleotide sequence plus V and J gene. For classification of a sequence as donor-reactive, at least 5-fold expansion in CFSE-low cells relative to unstimulated pre-transplant cells and a frequency of at least 0.01% were required. Minimum frequency thresholds were set for each subject based on the unstimulated sample with the lowest template count, ensuring at least 90% detection power. Repertoire turnover was measured by Jensen-Shannon divergence between the top 1000 TCRbeta sequences post- and pre-transplant. Changes in detection of donor-reactive sequences were assessed with two-sided Fisher's exact tests. The immuneACCESS repertoire file appears here via TCRdb, limited to in-frame rearrangements. These files lack a portion of the clones; in checked studies, under half of the deficit traces to unresolved V genes, and the cause of the others is not known. That table supplies the V and J calls and clone size; D and trimming were determined from the DNA. For this sample there are tens of thousands of clones; 70% to 85% appear just once. The ten largest clones take up approximately 0.45% of the sample.

CDR1 is given as SGHNT and CDR2 as YENEEA, both from the germline V gene. The junction carries 19 bases between V and J, which are trimmed by 10 bases and 2 bases respectively. The CDR3 contains 15 residues, cysteine and phenylalanine counted. The sequence is cut down to CDR3 DNA, 45 bases in frame from base 1. Unstimulated PBMCs, after thawing, were stained for CD3, CD4 and CD8 and then FACS-sorted into CD3+CD4+ and CD3+CD8+ populations. All 8 studied subjects were randomized to immunosuppression withdrawal. The Qiagen DNeasy Blood and Tissue Kit was used for isolation of genomic DNA. Regarding this clone: There is no known antigen for this receptor. No much larger clonotype is one base removed from it; base qualities were not supplied.

What the authors observed across the whole study: Donor-reactive sequences decreased more than third party-reactive sequences, which suggests partial antigen-specific deletion that was not related to withdrawal success. In 5 of 8 subjects, circulating donor-reactive CD4 TCRbeta sequences decreased significantly after transplant, regardless of tolerance or HCV status. Since no allograft tissue specimens were available, donor-reactive T cells may have migrated into the graft instead of being deleted. In two subjects, low numbers of available donor cells limited the measurable donor-reactive repertoire. The conclusions were considered preliminary, being limited by small, heterogeneous patient numbers and non-standardized post-transplant time points. When repertoire turnover was accounted for, significantly reduced detection of donor-reactive sequences was found in 7 of 8 subjects for CD4 and in 8 of 8 subjects for CD8.

The sequences come from CD4+ T cells from blood, collected about 46 months after liver transplant. This TCR was sampled from a human patient who received a liver transplant. Some T cells may originate with the graft donor following a transplant. This sequence uses TRBV11-3 and TRBJ2-3; a confident D gene designation cannot be given. The nucleotide sequence reads as follows: TGTGCCAACTTGGCGGTAACTCAGTACACAGATACGCAGTATTTT. This codes for CANLAVTQYTDTQYF.